These 24 T cell receptor beta chains share one sample of origin, sequenced in a study of cytomegalovirus exposure and HLA in healthy donors. Here immunoSEQ multiplex PCR was the method, and the copy in TCRdb shows in-frame clones only, minus some. The profile shows 150,000 to 180,000 clones, more than 70% of them singletons. The sample comprised PBMCs. Every receptor here comes from a human donor in good health.

The J gene is TRBJ1-1, the V gene TRBV25-1, with 7 bases matching TRBD1. Germline V gene lookup returns CDR1 MGHDK and CDR2 SYGVNS. Losses at the gene ends were 0 bases for V and 1 base for J; bases not matched to a gene: 5. The CDR3 runs 16 residues. Written as DNA, the CDR3 is TGTGCCAGCAGTGAATATGTTGACAGGGAGAACACTGAAGCTTTCTTT. It codes for CASSEYVDRENTEAFF.

The chain joins TRBV27 to TRBJ1-6; 9 bases are a match to TRBD1. CDR1 MNHEY and CDR2 SMNVEV come from the germline V gene (reference sequence). This CDR3 spans 14 amino acids. J gave up 9 bases and V 6 bases, and 6 bases lay outside the gene matches. The CDR3 nucleotides read TGTGCCAGCAGCCTGGGGACAGGGTCTTCACCCCTCCACTTT. It translates to CASSLGTGSSPLHF.

The rearrangement links TRBV29-1 to TRBJ1-4, with D tentatively TRBD1 (5 bases). Germline loops: CDR1 SQVTM, CDR2 ANQGSEA. Trimming removed 8 bases from V and 4 bases from J, with 14 bases in between. The CDR3 spans 13 residues. Here the CDR3 DNA reads TGCAGCTCATGGACACCGGGTAATGAAAAACTGTTTTTT. Amino acids: CSSWTPGNEKLFF.

The chain employs TRBV7-9 and TRBJ1-5, with D perhaps TRBD1 (6 bases). Germline CDR1 is SEHNR and CDR2 is FQNEAQ (reference sequence). This CDR3 region has 12 residues. Between the trimmed V and J ends, which lost 4 bases and 7 bases, there was a span of 8 bases. CDR3 sequence: CASSSGDQPQHF. DNA of the CDR3: TGTGCCAGCAGCTCAGGGGACCAGCCCCAGCATTTT.

The V call is TRBV7-2, the J call TRBJ1-4; TRBD1 might be the D (6 bases). The CDR3 covers 13 residues. CDR1 is SGHTA and CDR2 is FQGNSA in the germline V gene. The V end lost 4 bases, the J end lost 13 bases, and 16 bases lay between the germline ends. The chain's CDR3 is CASSSIIGQTLFF. Written as DNA, the CDR3 is TGTGCCAGCAGCTCGATAATCGGACAGACACTGTTTTTT.

The rearrangement uses TRBV13 and TRBJ2-5; 9 bases line up with TRBD2. The CDR3 has 15 amino acids. V was clipped by 8 bases and J by 6 bases; unmatched bases: 13. CDR1 and CDR2 from the germline V gene are PRHDT and FYEKMQ (reference sequence). The CDR3 region is CASVPRVAGEKTQYF. In DNA form, the CDR3 reads TGTGCCAGCGTCCCTCGGGTAGCGGGGGAAAAGACCCAGTACTTC.

The genes are TRBV28 and TRBJ2-1; the D gene is possibly TRBD1 (6 bases). The germline V gene encodes CDR1 MDHEN and CDR2 SYDVKM. The V and J ends lost 3 bases and 0 bases respectively, with 9 bases between them. The CDR3 covers 15 residues. The chain's CDR3 is CASSFMTGSYNEQFF. The DNA for the CDR3 is TGTGCCAGCAGTTTCATGACAGGCTCCTACAATGAGCAGTTCTTC.

Here the CDR3 reads CASRGTDGNSPLHF. In DNA, the CDR3 is TGTGCCAGCAGGGGGACAGACGGGAATTCACCCCTCCACTTT. V and J are TRBV2 and TRBJ1-6; 7 nucleotides agree with TRBD1. The germline V gene has CDR1 SNHLY and CDR2 FYNNEI. V was clipped by 6 bases and J by 7 bases; unmatched bases: 6. This CDR3 is 14 amino acids long. The complete variable domain, with remaining parts taken from reference TRBV2 and TRBJ1-6, reads EPEVTQTPSHQVTQMGQEVILRCVPISNHLYFYWYRQILGQKVEFLVSFYNNEISEKSEIFDDQFSVERPDGSNFTLKIRSTKLEDSAMYFCASRGTDGNSPLHFGNGTRLTVT.

The chain recombines TRBV30 with TRBJ2-1, with 8 bases lining up with TRBD1. The V segment lost 4 bases and the J segment 3 bases; nucleotides outside the gene matches: 8. This CDR3 contains 15 residues. From germline, CDR1 is GTSNPN and CDR2 SVGIG (reference sequence). CDR3 DNA: TGTGCCTGGAAACTACGCGACAGGGGCTACAATGAGCAGTTCTTC. Translated, it gives CAWKLRDRGYNEQFF.

The chain links TRBV5-1 to TRBJ2-2; D may be TRBD2 (5 bases). The germline V and J ends were trimmed by 4 bases and 4 bases, with 8 bases remaining between them. Germline values: CDR1 SGHRS, CDR2 YFSETQ. CDR3 length equals 13 residues. The CDR3 here is CASSRGSTGELFF. Written as DNA, the CDR3 is TGCGCCAGCAGCCGGGGAAGCACCGGGGAGCTGTTTTTT.

This clone came up a few times. The chain uses TRBV4-1 and TRBJ1-1; no reliable D call. Between the trimmed V and J ends, which lost 1 base and 3 bases, there was a span of 12 bases. Germline assignment: CDR1 MGHRA and CDR2 YSYEKL. The CDR3 extends over 15 amino acids. The CDR3 is CASSQAGSAYTEAFF. CDR3 nucleotides: TGCGCCAGCAGCCAAGCAGGTTCGGCATACACTGAAGCTTTCTTT.

The rearrangement joins TRBV19 to TRBJ2-7; D is possibly TRBD1 (6 bases). This CDR3 has 16 amino acids. Trimming took off 3 bases at V and 2 bases at J, with 17 bases between the two ends. CDR1 and CDR2 (germline): LNHDA, SQIVND (reference sequence). The CDR3 DNA follows: TGTGCCAGTAGTATTATGGTGTCAGGGGATCCCTACGAGCAGTACTTC. This codes for CASSIMVSGDPYEQYF.

The chain links TRBV7-9 to TRBJ2-7, with 7 positions matching TRBD1. Trimming took 4 bases from V and 0 from J; bases not matched to a gene: 15. CDR3 length: 18 amino acids. Germline V gene sequence: CDR1 SEHNR, CDR2 FQNEAQ (reference sequence). CDR3 sequence (DNA): TGTGCCAGCAGCTCTGGCAGTTATGAGACAGGGCCCTCCTACGAGCAGTACTTC. Residues: CASSSGSYETGPSYEQYF.

The CDR3 spells CASSPLALQGSGYTF. The CDR3 nucleotides read TGTGCCAGCAGCCCGCTGGCATTGCAGGGTTCTGGCTACACCTTC. The chain recombines TRBV5-6 with TRBJ1-2, with TRBD1 as a possible D gene (5 bases). Germline CDR1 reads SGHDT; CDR2 reads YYEEEE. Trimming took off 4 bases at V and 7 bases at J, with 20 bases between the two ends. This CDR3 is 15 amino acids long.

V is TRBV29-1 and J is TRBJ2-2; tentatively, D is TRBD2 (5 bases). V lost 7 bases and J lost 0, with 9 bases in between. The V gene's germline CDR1 is SQVTM and CDR2 ANQGSEA. This CDR3 comprises 13 residues. CDR3: CSGRGSNTGELFF. The DNA of the CDR3 is TGCAGCGGACGAGGGTCGAACACCGGGGAGCTGTTTTTT.

The gene calls are TRBV28 and TRBJ2-7; unclear D gene. This CDR3 spans 15 amino acids. V lost 8 bases to trimming and J lost 1 base, with 18 bases between them. CDR1 is MDHEN and CDR2 is SYDVKM in the germline V gene. CDR3 residues: CASSLRGFLSYEQYF. In DNA form, the CDR3 reads TGTGCCAGCTCCTTACGAGGATTCCTTTCCTACGAGCAGTACTTC.

This clone was seen more than once but under ten times. This sequence joins TRBV6-5 and TRBJ2-5, with 8 bases fitting TRBD2. The CDR3 consists of 14 residues. Germline assignment: CDR1 MNHEY and CDR2 SVGAGI. V shed 8 bases and J 4 bases; nucleotides not matched to a gene: 9. The CDR3 sequence: CASQLAGLGETQYF. DNA for the CDR3: TGTGCCAGCCAGTTAGCGGGGCTCGGAGAGACCCAGTACTTC.

The chain uses TRBV6-1 and TRBJ2-7, with 12 bases lining up with TRBD2. This CDR3 spans 13 amino acids. Losses at the gene ends were 10 bases for V and 6 bases for J; bases not matched to a gene: 7. From germline, CDR1 is MNHNS and CDR2 SASEGT. CDR3 region: CATLLAGGREQYF. The CDR3 nucleotides read TGTGCCACCCTACTAGCGGGAGGCCGCGAGCAGTACTTC.

The chain uses TRBV5-1 and TRBJ1-2, with D hard to call. Trimming shortened V by 4 bases and J by 4 bases, and 8 bases separated the two germline ends. This CDR3 has 12 amino acids. CDR1 and CDR2 from the germline V gene are SGHRS and YFSETQ. The CDR3 here is CASSPGSYGYTF. DNA for the CDR3: TGCGCCAGCAGCCCAGGATCCTATGGCTACACCTTC.

The chain is built from TRBV11-2 and TRBJ2-1, with 14 bases matching TRBD2. In germline, CDR1 is SGHAT, CDR2 FQNNGV. CDR3 length: 15 amino acids. With 6 bases clipped from V and 9 bases from J, the junction kept 7 bases outside the gene matches. DNA of the CDR3: TGTGCCAGCAGATATCCGGGACTAGCGGGAGTTGAGCAGTTCTTC. This translates into CASRYPGLAGVEQFF.

The rearrangement links TRBV27 to TRBJ2-3; 13 positions match TRBD2. V was clipped by 6 bases and J by 3 bases; unmatched bases: 0. CDR1 is MNHEY, CDR2 SMNVEV, per germline (reference sequence). CDR3 length: 14 residues. CDR3 residues: CASRLAGGTDTQYF. DNA for the CDR3: TGTGCCAGCAGACTAGCGGGGGGGACAGATACGCAGTATTTT.

This sequence joins TRBV7-6 and TRBJ1-1, with D unresolved. This CDR3 has 13 residues. Germline CDR1 and CDR2: SGHVS and FNYEAQ. Trimming removed 5 bases from V and 0 bases from J, with 7 bases in between. The CDR3 DNA reads TGTGCCAGCAGCCCAGGTTTGAACACTGAAGCTTTCTTT. Amino acid sequence: CASSPGLNTEAFF.

This chain's CDR3 is CASSTPGQGTSQYF. The DNA for the CDR3 is TGTGCCAGCAGCACGCCGGGACAGGGTACTTCGCAGTACTTC. This chain joins TRBV11-2 and TRBJ2-7; 9 bases fit TRBD1. After removal of 5 bases from V and 9 bases from J, the junction contained 11 bases not matched to a gene. Germline V lookup: CDR1 SGHAT, CDR2 FQNNGV. There are 14 residues in the CDR3.

The chain uses TRBV18 and TRBJ2-7, with D perhaps TRBD2 (6 bases). V was clipped by 3 bases and J by 7 bases, with 13 bases between them. CDR3 size: 13 residues. CDR1 is KGHSH, CDR2 LQKENI, per germline. The CDR3 nucleotides read TGTGCCAGCTCACCGATCCTGACTAGTGAGCAGTACTTC. It is translated as CASSPILTSEQYF.